These 24 T cell receptor beta chains were sequenced from one sample in a study of T cells in Graves' hyperthyroidism and ophthalmopathy. Using RNA transcripts as the source, TCR beta CDR3 regions were amplified. TCR CDR3 underwent first-round RT-PCR with the HTBI primer set. From the multiplex PCR reads, TCRdb called clonotypes with MiXCR, one entry per CDR3 protein. The sample lists 300,000 or so distinct CDR3 sequences, over 20% occurring once. The specimen was blood. The origin of the receptors is a woman in her forties or fifties with Graves' hyperthyroidism.

The chain couples TRBV20-1 to TRBJ2-5, with TRBD2 matching over 7 bases. The V gene end was trimmed by 6 bases and the J gene end by 1 base; junction bases not matched to a gene: 8. This CDR3 contains 14 residues. Per germline, CDR1 DFQATT and CDR2 SNEGSKA (reference sequence). In DNA form, the CDR3 reads TGCAGTGCAGATACCGGGACTATCCAAGAGACCCAGTACTTC. This encodes CSADTGTIQETQYF.

This clonotype was counted between two and nine times. The chain joins TRBV27 to TRBJ1-5, with D possibly TRBD1 on 5 matching bases. Germline CDR1 MNHEY, CDR2 SMNVEV (reference sequence). The germline V and J ends were trimmed by 6 bases and 5 bases, with 17 bases remaining between them. CDR3 length: 15 residues. The CDR3 here is CASSLWGKGDQPQHF. In DNA form, the CDR3 reads TGTGCCAGCAGCCTATGGGGCAAAGGGGATCAGCCCCAGCATTTT.

The sample holds many counts of this clonotype. V usage is TRBV27 and J usage is TRBJ2-7; maybe TRBD2 (5 bases). V shed 6 bases and J shed 2 bases, with 17 bases lying between them. The CDR3 is made up of 15 amino acids. Germline CDR1 reads MNHEY; CDR2 reads SMNVEV (reference sequence). The CDR3 loop is CASRDAFPGTYEQYF. CDR3 sequence (DNA): TGTGCCAGCAGGGACGCCTTCCCCGGGACCTACGAGCAGTACTTC.

This clonotype came up many times. This chain connects TRBV29-1 to TRBJ2-7; 12 nucleotides agree with TRBD2. J gave up 6 bases and V 3 bases, and 9 bases lay outside the gene matches. The germline V gene has CDR1 SQVTM and CDR2 ANQGSEA. There are 15 residues in the CDR3. In DNA form, the CDR3 reads TGCAGCGTTGACCAAAAGACTAGCGGGAGATCCGAGCAGTACTTC. Its translation is CSVDQKTSGRSEQYF.

The sample holds a few counts of this clonotype. The CDR3 loop reads CASSFAGTGDRDGYTF. Here the CDR3 DNA reads TGTGCCAGCAGTTTCGCCGGGACAGGGGACCGAGATGGCTACACCTTC. The rearrangement joins TRBV27 to TRBJ1-2; 10 bases are shared with TRBD1. The CDR3 covers 16 residues. Germline loops: CDR1 MNHEY, CDR2 SMNVEV (reference sequence). V dropped 3 bases and J dropped 6; count of bases not matched to a gene: 10.

This rearrangement joins TRBV5-5 to TRBJ1-2, with 8 positions matching TRBD1. This CDR3 has 14 amino acids. V trimming: 7 bases; J trimming: 3 bases; junction bases outside the gene matches: 8. CDR1 is SGHKS and CDR2 is YYEKEE in the germline V gene (reference sequence). The CDR3 protein is CASGRQGRDYGYTF. In DNA form, the CDR3 reads TGTGCCAGCGGCAGACAGGGGAGGGACTATGGCTACACCTTC.

This chain joins TRBV27 and TRBJ1-4; D ambiguous. CDR1 MNHEY and CDR2 SMNVEV come from the germline V gene (reference sequence). V lost 5 bases and J lost 7, with 17 bases in between. This CDR3 comprises 15 residues. The CDR3 loop is CASSPFGARGEKLFF. The CDR3 bases are TGTGCCAGCAGTCCGTTTGGTGCGCGGGGTGAAAAACTGTTTTTT.

This clonotype was seen ten or more times. The CDR3 spells CASSGTTAYEQYF. The DNA of the CDR3 is TGTGCCAGCAGTGGGACGACAGCCTACGAGCAGTACTTC. The chain uses TRBV25-1 and TRBJ2-7; perhaps TRBD1 as D (5 bases). In germline, CDR1 is MGHDK, CDR2 SYGVNS. V gave up 4 bases and J gave up 2 bases, with 9 bases separating them. CDR3 size: 13 residues.

In its sample, this clonotype was seen a few times. The chain couples TRBV9 to TRBJ2-5, with D maybe TRBD2 (5 bases). V lost 0 bases, J lost 9 bases, and 18 bases lay in between. The CDR3 has 15 residues. Looked up from germline, CDR1 is SGDLS and CDR2 is YYNGEE. This chain's CDR3 is CASSVGNGVAGAQYF. Here the CDR3 DNA reads TGTGCCAGCAGCGTAGGTAACGGGGTCGCCGGGGCCCAGTACTTC.

This clonotype was seen at least ten times. DNA of the CDR3: TGTGCCTGGAGTGCCTCAGGCCCTCAGAGCATATATTTT. Translated: CAWSASGPQSIYF. V gene TRBV30 combines with J gene TRBJ1-3; unclear D gene. The germline V and J ends were trimmed by 1 base and 12 bases, with 16 bases remaining between them. The CDR3 extends over 13 amino acids. Per germline, CDR1 GTSNPN and CDR2 SVGIG (reference sequence). The complete variable domain, with remaining parts taken from reference TRBV30 and TRBJ1-3, reads SQTIHQWPATLVQPVGSPLSLECTVEGTSNPNLYWYRQAAGRGLQLLFYSVGIGQISSEVPQNLSASRPQDRQFILSSKKLLLSDSGFYLCAWSASGPQSIYFGEGSWLTVV.

This clonotype has more than one count but fewer than ten. V is TRBV20-1 and J is TRBJ2-7, with D tentatively TRBD1 (6 bases). V lost 0 bases and J lost 4, with 13 bases in between. Germline CDR1 is DFQATT and CDR2 is SNEGSKA (reference sequence). This CDR3 comprises 14 residues. CDR3 in DNA: TGCAGTGCTAGAGATCGTGACAGGCTGTACGAGCAGTACTTC. Amino acids: CSARDRDRLYEQYF.

This clonotype occurred many times. This chain connects TRBV7-8 to TRBJ1-1; D is unresolved. V was cut by 4 bases and J by 4 bases, with 10 bases left in between. The CDR3 covers 13 residues. Germline CDR1 and CDR2: SGHVS and FQNEAQ. This chain's CDR3 is CASSSRDSTEAFF. The CDR3 DNA reads TGTGCCAGCAGCTCGAGGGATAGCACTGAAGCTTTCTTT.

This clonotype was observed many times. J is TRBJ1-1 and V is TRBV10-3; D perhaps matches TRBD1 (5 bases). The V and J ends lost 8 bases and 1 base respectively, with 17 bases between them. In germline, CDR1 is ENHRY, CDR2 SYGVKD. The CDR3 runs 15 residues. The CDR3 sequence is CAIGGTRGPNTEAFF. In DNA form, the CDR3 reads TGTGCCATCGGGGGAACGAGAGGCCCGAACACTGAAGCTTTCTTT.

The chain employs TRBV6-1 and TRBJ1-1; tentatively, D is TRBD1 (5 bases). The germline V and J ends were trimmed by 8 bases and 3 bases, with 16 bases remaining between them. This CDR3 is 14 amino acids long. The germline CDR1 and CDR2 sequences are MNHNS and SASEGT. CDR3 DNA sequence: TGTGCCAGCCTTCGTGGGGGTCGGGACACTGAAGCTTTCTTT. Amino acids: CASLRGGRDTEAFF.

This clonotype was seen repeatedly, ten times or more. This chain connects TRBV11-2 to TRBJ2-1; 8 bases align to TRBD2. J was trimmed by 9 bases and V by 7 bases; bases with no gene match: 11. This CDR3 contains 14 residues. Germline V gives CDR1 SGHAT, CDR2 FQNNGV. CDR3 bases: TGTGCCAGCATTCCCTTCGCGGGAGGTAGTGAGCAGTTCTTC. It encodes CASIPFAGGSEQFF.

This clonotype was detected only a few times. The chain couples TRBV15 to TRBJ1-2; D gene ambiguous. Germline CDR1 reads LNHNV; CDR2 reads YYDKDF (reference sequence). Trimming shortened V by 5 bases and J by 5 bases, and 15 bases separated the two germline ends. The CDR3 totals 14 residues. CDR3 nucleotide sequence: TGTGCCACCAGCCGGACGGGAAAAGAATATGGCTACACCTTC. Amino acid sequence: CATSRTGKEYGYTF.

This clonotype appeared a few times. The chain joins TRBV18 to TRBJ1-5; tentatively, D is TRBD1 (6 bases). Trimming removed 5 bases at V and 0 bases at J, with 17 bases between. CDR1 is KGHSH and CDR2 is LQKENI in the germline V gene. The CDR3 spans 17 residues. The CDR3 loop is CASSRGTQGASNQPQHF. The CDR3 coding sequence is TGTGCCAGCTCAAGAGGTACACAGGGAGCTAGCAATCAGCCCCAGCATTTT.

The chain links TRBV6-5 to TRBJ2-1, with D tentatively TRBD2 (5 bases). The germline V gene has CDR1 MNHEY and CDR2 SVGAGI. Trimming cost V 0 bases and J 1 base, with 7 bases left between them. The CDR3 is 15 amino acids. CDR3 DNA sequence: TGTGCCAGCAGTTACTCGGGGAGATCCTACAATGAGCAGTTCTTC. It specifies CASSYSGRSYNEQFF.

This clonotype has a count of ten or more. The CDR3 region is CASSDPGGSMTGYTF. CDR3 bases: TGTGCCAGCAGCGACCCAGGGGGCTCTATGACTGGCTACACCTTC. The rearrangement joins TRBV2 to TRBJ1-2, with 8 bases fitting TRBD1. The CDR3 is made up of 15 amino acids. CDR1 and CDR2 (germline): SNHLY, FYNNEI. Trimming at V came to 6 bases and at J to 7 bases, leaving 13 bases not matched to a gene.

The rearrangement joins TRBV12-3 or TRBV12-4 to TRBJ1-1, with 8 bases matching TRBD1. There are 14 residues in the CDR3. The junction had 6 bases not matched to a gene; V was cut back by 2 bases and J by 7 bases. In DNA, the CDR3 is TGTGCCAGCAGTTTACTAGTGGGACAGGTTGAAGCTTTCTTT. Amino acid sequence: CASSLLVGQVEAFF.

V usage is TRBV7-2 and J usage is TRBJ1-3; D might be TRBD1 (5 bases). The ends were cut back, 1 base at V and 2 bases at J, with 15 bases in the middle. Per the germline V gene, CDR1 is SGHTA and CDR2 is FQGNSA. The CDR3 is 17 residues long. The CDR3 nucleotides are TGTGCCAGCAGCTTAGGCCCCGGAAGGGGAACTGGAAACACCATATATTTT. It specifies CASSLGPGRGTGNTIYF. The whole variable domain, remainder taken from reference TRBV7-2 and TRBJ1-3, is GAGVSQSPSNKVTEKGKDVELRCDPISGHTALYWYRQSLGQGLEFLIYFQGNSAPDKSGLPSDRFSAERTGGSVSTLTIQRTQQEDSAVYLCASSLGPGRGTGNTIYFGEGSWLTVV.

This clonotype was detected many times. The V gene is TRBV6-2 or TRBV6-3, the J gene TRBJ1-5; 8 nucleotides agree with TRBD1. Germline V lookup: CDR1 MNHEY, CDR2 SVGEGT. The CDR3 consists of 19 residues. V was clipped by 4 bases and J by 2 bases; unmatched bases: 16. The CDR3 reads CASSSPGQVDSGRNQPQHF. In DNA form, the CDR3 reads TGTGCCAGCAGTTCTCCGGGACAGGTGGATTCTGGGCGCAATCAGCCCCAGCATTTT.

This chain connects TRBV12-3 or TRBV12-4 to TRBJ1-1; D is possibly TRBD1 (5 bases). This CDR3 comprises 20 residues. Trimming pared 3 bases from V and 0 bases from J, leaving 26 bases between. The CDR3 coding sequence is TGTGCCAGCAGTTTTGGGGCGTTGACAGAGACGATCGTCTTGAACACTGAAGCTTTCTTT. Amino acids: CASSFGALTETIVLNTEAFF.

At least ten counts were recorded for this clonotype. This chain uses TRBV2 with TRBJ2-1; the D is unclear. The CDR3 is 13 amino acids. V was pared by 3 bases and J by 7 bases, with 10 bases between. Germline CDR1 and CDR2: SNHLY and FYNNEI. CDR3 sequence reads: CASSEKQINEQFF. The CDR3 nucleotides read TGTGCCAGCAGTGAGAAACAGATTAATGAGCAGTTCTTC.